The next 5 T cell receptor beta chains were all read from a single sample in a study of T cell responses to AZD1222 COVID-19 vaccine. The method was immunoSEQ multiplex PCR; TCRdb's version includes in-frame clones alone and lacks a portion of them. Altogether 120,000 or so clones are present, 85% to 90% being singletons, with the ten largest covering around 30%. The starting material was peripheral blood, obtained on day 0 of AZD1222 vaccination. The receptors were gathered from an adult in good health.

The rearrangement joins TRBV18 to TRBJ1-5; no reliable D call. Germline lookup yields CDR1 KGHSH and CDR2 LQKENI. This CDR3 has 13 residues. Trimming pared 2 bases from V and 6 bases from J, leaving 8 bases between. The CDR3 nucleotides are TGTGCCAGCTCACCAGACGAGAGTCAGCCCCAGCATTTT. Amino acids: CASSPDESQPQHF. Combining the CDR3 with reference TRBV18 and TRBJ1-5 gives the whole variable domain NAGVMQNPRHLVRRRGQEARLRCSPMKGHSHVYWYRQLPEEGLKFMVYLQKENIIDESGMPKERFSAEFPKEGPSILRIQQVVRGDSAAYFCASSPDESQPQHFGDGTRLSIL.

This sequence joins TRBV3-1 (or the pseudogene TRBV3-2) and TRBJ2-2; weak D call: TRBD1 (5 bases). Germline values: CDR1 LGHDT, CDR2 YNNKEL (reference sequence). V lost 4 bases to trimming and J lost 1 base, with 10 bases between them. The length of the CDR3 is 15 residues. CDR3 nucleotides: TGTGCCAGCAGCCTCTCTCAGGGGAACACCGGGGAGCTGTTTTTT. Encoded protein: CASSLSQGNTGELFF.

The genes are TRBV6-5 and TRBJ1-4; D unclear. Germline V CDR1 and CDR2: MNHEY, SVGAGI. With 7 bases removed from V and 0 bases from J, the gap between germline ends came to 12 bases. The CDR3 covers 15 residues. The CDR3 region is CASTRLGATNEKLFF. CDR3 DNA: TGTGCCAGCACTAGGTTAGGCGCAACTAATGAAAAACTGTTTTTT.

The chain employs TRBV2 and TRBJ1-3; tentatively, D is TRBD1 (5 bases). The CDR3 totals 14 residues. V was trimmed by 7 bases and J by 1 base, leaving 11 bases between them. Germline V gene lookup returns CDR1 SNHLY and CDR2 FYNNEI. CDR3 in amino acids: CASTIGHSGNTIYF. In DNA form, the CDR3 reads TGTGCCAGCACCATAGGACATTCTGGAAACACCATATATTTT.

The chain joins TRBV27 to TRBJ1-1, with 9 nucleotides matching TRBD1. This CDR3 has 17 amino acids. Looked up from germline, CDR1 is MNHEY and CDR2 is SMNVEV (reference sequence). Trimming took 1 base from V and 3 from J; bases not matched to a gene: 9. The CDR3 here is CASSLWRDRERHTEAFF. DNA of the CDR3: TGTGCCAGCAGTTTATGGCGGGACAGGGAACGGCACACTGAAGCTTTCTTT.